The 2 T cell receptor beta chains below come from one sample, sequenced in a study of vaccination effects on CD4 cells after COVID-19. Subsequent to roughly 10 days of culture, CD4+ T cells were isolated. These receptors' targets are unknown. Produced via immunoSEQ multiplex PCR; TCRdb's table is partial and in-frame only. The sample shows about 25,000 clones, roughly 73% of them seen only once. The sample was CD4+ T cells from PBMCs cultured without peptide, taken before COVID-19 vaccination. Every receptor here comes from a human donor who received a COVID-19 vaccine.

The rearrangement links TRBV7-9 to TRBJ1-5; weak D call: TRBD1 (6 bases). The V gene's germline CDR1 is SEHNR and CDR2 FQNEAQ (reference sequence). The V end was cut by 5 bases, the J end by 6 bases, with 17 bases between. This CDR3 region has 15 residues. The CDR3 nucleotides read TGTGCCAGCAGCCTGCTCAGGGGTTTCGGTCAGCCCCAGCATTTT. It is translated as CASSLLRGFGQPQHF.

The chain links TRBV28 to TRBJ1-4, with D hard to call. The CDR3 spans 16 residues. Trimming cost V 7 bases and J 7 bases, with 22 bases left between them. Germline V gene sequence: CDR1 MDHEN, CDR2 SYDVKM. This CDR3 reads CASTPPAGRSGEKLFF. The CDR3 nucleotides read TGTGCCAGCACCCCACCTGCGGGAAGGTCGGGTGAAAAACTGTTTTTT. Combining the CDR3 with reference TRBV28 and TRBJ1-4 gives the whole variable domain DVKVTQSSRYLVKRTGEKVFLECVQDMDHENMFWYRQDPGLGLRLIYFSYDVKMKEKGDIPEGYSVSREKKERFSLILESASTNQTSMYLCASTPPAGRSGEKLFFGSGTQLSVL.